This T cell receptor beta chain was recorded in a study of CD8 T cells in ankylosing spondylitis. Overall study findings and caveats: Blood of patients with ankylosing spondylitis appeared to be characterized by a TCR beta motif of eight highly homologous variants. Researchers reportedly found disease-linked clones significantly enriched in matched ankylosing spondylitis synovial fluid.

Making use of molecular barcodes, quantitative 5'-RACE generated TCR beta libraries. TCRdb independently ran MiXCR on the 5' RACE reads; one entry per CDR3 protein. The sample holds almost 250,000 distinct CDR3 sequences; about 30% are singletons and the top ten take approximately 4.6%. The trim removed 5 bases at V and 1 base at J, leaving 7 bases unmatched. Germline V CDR1 and CDR2: SQVTM, ANQGSEA. The CDR3 contains 15 residues. Concerning this clonotype itself: Its matching antigen is unknown.

This TCR was recovered from a male donor with ankylosing spondylitis or in good health (not recorded which). The sample comprised blood, either unsorted or a sorted T cell fraction (not recorded which). V and J are TRBV29-1 and TRBJ2-7, with TRBD2 identical over 11 bases. This chain's CDR3 is CSVRGGLAESYEQYF. The CDR3 DNA follows: TGCAGCGTTCGGGGGGGACTAGCGGAATCCTACGAGCAGTACTTC.